The clone carrying this TCR beta chain was seen only a few times. The antigen is undetermined. The data stem from a study of response to subunit inactivated influenza vaccine. General study findings and limits: A suggestion made by the authors is that each seasonal influenza vaccination recruits few new T cells.

The CDR3 is 13 amino acids. Germline V lookup: CDR1 SGDLS, CDR2 YYNGEE. V was pared by 0 bases and J by 2 bases, with 3 bases between. TCRdb ran MiXCR on the RT-PCR reads and lists one entry per CDR3 protein. Counted here are about 300,000 distinct CDR3 sequences, about a fifth occurring once; the ten biggest clones make up roughly 10%. The clonotype comes from a man between 50 and 69 years old who received an inactivated influenza vaccine. The chain recombines TRBV9 with TRBJ2-1; D not resolved. The specimen was PBMCs from blood, collected approximately 20 months after vaccination. The CDR3 DNA sequence: TGTGCCAGCAGCGTAGTGCCCTACAATGAGCAGTTCTTC. It codes for CASSVVPYNEQFF.